Sequencing of this T cell receptor beta chain was carried out in a study of T cells in Graves' hyperthyroidism and ophthalmopathy. What was amplified from RNA transcripts were TCR beta CDR3 regions. An initial round of RT-PCR targeting the TCR CDR3 relied on the HTBI primer set. A single record per CDR3 protein comes from TCRdb applying MiXCR to the multiplex PCR reads. The table lists over 650,000 distinct CDR3 sequences, just under 45% of them singletons. This CDR3 comprises 13 residues. CDR1 and CDR2 (germline): DFQATT, SNEGSKA (reference sequence). Trimming shortened V by 3 bases and J by 4 bases, and 12 bases separated the two germline ends. This clonotype has a handful of counts. What it recognizes is unknown. Regarding the study as a whole: Blood shared most expanded thyroid clonotypes above 0.001. A 13 V-J signature model discriminated ophthalmopathy versus stable hyperthyroidism.

V and J are TRBV20-1 and TRBJ1-1; the D is unclear. Source material: peripheral blood or thyroid tissue (not recorded which). This sequence originates from an adult man with Graves' disease, either hyperthyroidism or ophthalmopathy (not recorded which). For the CDR3, the DNA is TGCAGTGCTAGGAGGGTTGGAGGCACTGAAGCTTTCTTT. Residues: CSARRVGGTEAFF.